The 8 T cell receptor beta chains reported below all come from one sample, sequenced in a study of shared clonotypes between healthy human individuals. The repertoire was sequenced with immunoSEQ multiplex PCR; TCRdb's copy has only in-frame clones and lacks some. The sample yields fewer than 1 million clones, 95% to 97% seen once. Terminally differentiated effector memory CD45RA+ cells were excluded by CCR7 positive selection of CD45RO-negative cells. The sequenced material came from naive CD8+ T cells sorted from blood. The receptors were sampled from a man younger than 40 in good health.

The rearrangement joins TRBV27 to TRBJ2-2; 7 bases agree with TRBD2. The germline CDR1 and CDR2 sequences are MNHEY and SMNVEV (reference sequence). J lost 4 bases, V lost 2 bases, and 7 bases had no gene match. The CDR3 loop spans 16 amino acids. The CDR3 protein is CASSLPGGARTGELFF. CDR3 in DNA: TGTGCCAGCAGTTTACCGGGGGGAGCGCGCACCGGGGAGCTGTTTTTT.

V usage is TRBV11-2 and J usage is TRBJ1-1; D gene uncertain. The CDR3 is 12 amino acids. V lost 4 bases and J 5 bases, leaving 8 bases between the germline ends. In germline, CDR1 is SGHAT, CDR2 FQNNGV. The CDR3: CASSSAGTEAFF. CDR3 DNA: TGTGCCAGCAGCTCGGCGGGGACTGAAGCTTTCTTT.

The gene calls are TRBV7-2 and TRBJ2-2, with TRBD1 matching over 8 bases. Germline-derived CDR1 and CDR2 are SGHTA and FQGNSA. J gave up 4 bases and V 4 bases, and 8 bases lay outside the gene matches. The CDR3 has 16 amino acids. The CDR3 coding sequence is TGTGCCAGCAGCTCCCCGGGACAGGTGACCACCGGGGAGCTGTTTTTT. This gives the protein CASSSPGQVTTGELFF.

V gene TRBV9 combines with J gene TRBJ1-2; D is perhaps TRBD1 (5 bases). CDR1 and CDR2 (germline): SGDLS, YYNGEE. The V end lost 0 bases, the J end lost 5 bases, and 17 bases lay between the germline ends. The CDR3 spans 16 residues. This CDR3 reads CASSVALHGDLYGYTF. The CDR3 bases are TGTGCCAGCAGCGTAGCCCTCCATGGGGACTTATATGGCTACACCTTC. The full variable domain, in which reference TRBV9 and TRBJ1-2 provide the parts outside the CDR3, is DSGVTQTPKHLITATGQRVTLRCSPRSGDLSVYWYQQSLDQGLQFLIQYYNGEERAKGNILERFSAQQFPDLHSELNLSSLELGDSALYFCASSVALHGDLYGYTFGSGTRLTVV.

This clone is a singleton in its sample. The chain is built from TRBV10-3 and TRBJ2-3; perhaps TRBD1 as D (6 bases). Germline-derived CDR1 and CDR2 are ENHRY and SYGVKD. V lost 0 bases, J lost 2 bases, and 9 bases lay in between. This CDR3 contains 15 residues. The CDR3 is CAISESRGNTDTQYF. The DNA for the CDR3 is TGTGCCATCAGTGAGTCGAGGGGGAACACAGATACGCAGTATTTT.

This chain links TRBV20-1 with TRBJ1-2; D gene uncertain. Germline V lookup: CDR1 DFQATT, CDR2 SNEGSKA (reference sequence). The CDR3 has 10 amino acids. V lost 0 bases, J lost 4 bases, and 0 bases lay in between. The CDR3 spells CSARDYGYTF. Here the CDR3 DNA reads TGCAGTGCTAGAGACTATGGCTACACCTTC.

The genes are TRBV2 and TRBJ1-5; maybe TRBD1 (6 bases). Germline V gives CDR1 SNHLY, CDR2 FYNNEI. V was clipped by 5 bases and J by 0 bases, with 23 bases between them. The CDR3 loop spans 19 amino acids. The CDR3 loop reads CASSLSLEHGTNSNQPQHF. The CDR3 DNA sequence: TGTGCCAGCAGTTTATCCCTCGAACACGGGACAAATAGCAATCAGCCCCAGCATTTT. Together with reference TRBV2 and TRBJ1-5, the CDR3 gives the full variable domain: EPEVTQTPSHQVTQMGQEVILRCVPISNHLYFYWYRQILGQKVEFLVSFYNNEISEKSEIFDDQFSVERPDGSNFTLKIRSTKLEDSAMYFCASSLSLEHGTNSNQPQHFGDGTRLSIL.

V and J are TRBV10-3 and TRBJ2-7, with D perhaps matching TRBD1 or TRBD2 (5 bases each). The CDR3 consists of 14 residues. The germline CDR1 and CDR2 sequences are ENHRY and SYGVKD. Trimming took 6 bases from V and 5 from J, leaving 17 bases between them. CDR3 nucleotides: TGTGCCATCAGCTTCCAGGGTTTGGGAGACGAGCAGTACTTC. Amino acids: CAISFQGLGDEQYF.